This T cell receptor (beta chain) is from a study of blood T cell repertoires in COVID-19. This CDR3 is built from 17 residues. CDR1 is SGHAT, CDR2 FQNNGV, per germline. The J segment lost 7 bases and the V segment lost 1 base, leaving 14 bases of the junction unmatched. Only in-frame clones appear in the TCRdb table, and some are missing; sequencing was by immunoSEQ multiplex PCR. The repertoire holds about 210,000 clones, with about nine tenths as singletons. This chain joins TRBV11-2 and TRBJ1-2; 8 nucleotides match TRBD1. The clonotype was recovered from a woman in her forties with acute or convalescent COVID-19. The sequenced material came from peripheral blood. CDR3 nucleotide sequence: TGTGCCAGCAGCTTAGCACTTATCTTCGGACAGGGCGGTGGCTACACCTTC. This encodes CASSLALIFGQGGGYTF.